The next 23 T cell receptor beta chains were all read from a single sample in a study of OX40 agonist ivuxolimab in advanced cancers. Sequencing was performed with immunoSEQ multiplex PCR; in TCRdb, only in-frame clones are kept and a portion is missing. The sample yields fewer than 85,000 clones, approximately 86% seen once. The input for sequencing was CD4+ or CD8+ T cells sorted from blood, taken in a trial of the OX40 agonist ivuxolimab. These receptors were obtained from an adult with an advanced solid tumor such as melanoma, head and neck, liver or kidney cancer.

The gene calls are TRBV5-1 and TRBJ2-1; 7 bases map to TRBD2. J gave up 2 bases and V 4 bases, and 9 bases lay outside the gene matches. The germline gives CDR1 SGHRS, CDR2 YFSETQ. The CDR3 totals 16 residues. The CDR3 nucleotides read TGCGCCAGCAGCCTCGTGAAGGGAGGGACCTACAATGAGCAGTTCTTC. Translated, it gives CASSLVKGGTYNEQFF.

V is TRBV9 and J is TRBJ2-1; perhaps TRBD2 as D (6 bases). V was cut by 0 bases and J by 9 bases, with 16 bases left in between. The CDR3 sequence is 15 residues long. Germline values: CDR1 SGDLS, CDR2 YYNGEE. The CDR3 sequence is CASSVEAGQRGEQFF. DNA for the CDR3: TGTGCCAGCAGCGTAGAGGCGGGGCAACGGGGTGAGCAGTTCTTC.

The CDR3 is CASSVAGTPRTEAFF. Here the CDR3 DNA reads TGTGCCAGCAGCGTCGCTGGGACGCCGAGAACTGAAGCTTTCTTT. The V call is TRBV9, the J call TRBJ1-1; D may be TRBD1 (5 bases). This CDR3 is built from 15 residues. The V end lost 2 bases, the J end lost 5 bases, and 16 bases lay between the germline ends. From germline, CDR1 is SGDLS and CDR2 YYNGEE.

The genes are TRBV6-1 and TRBJ2-7; 12 positions agree with TRBD2. The CDR3 runs 15 residues. Germline CDR1 reads MNHNS; CDR2 reads SASEGT. Trimming took 6 bases from V and 2 from J; bases not matched to a gene: 5. The CDR3 protein is CASRPTSGGAYEQYF. CDR3 DNA sequence: TGTGCCAGCAGACCGACTAGCGGGGGAGCCTACGAGCAGTACTTC.

The rearrangement links TRBV29-1 to TRBJ2-1, with 8 bases matching TRBD2. CDR1 SQVTM and CDR2 ANQGSEA come from the germline V gene. The trim removed 5 bases at V and 6 bases at J, leaving 9 bases unmatched. The CDR3 contains 14 residues. CDR3 sequence (DNA): TGCAGCGTTAAGTCCCGGGGACTAGGCAATGAGCAGTTCTTC. Protein sequence: CSVKSRGLGNEQFF.

This clone showed up just once. V gene TRBV15 combines with J gene TRBJ2-3, with TRBD1 identical over 10 bases. Germline trimming cut 9 bases from V and 5 bases from J; bases unmatched to any gene: 5. Germline loops: CDR1 LNHNV, CDR2 YYDKDF (reference sequence). CDR3 length equals 13 residues. CDR3: CATARDRGDTQYF. The DNA of the CDR3 is TGTGCCACTGCCCGGGACAGGGGAGATACGCAGTATTTT.

This chain links TRBV19 with TRBJ1-3; 8 nucleotides line up with TRBD1. The V and J ends lost 7 bases and 0 bases, in that order; junction bases with no gene match: 5. The CDR3 is made up of 15 amino acids. Germline CDR1 LNHDA, CDR2 SQIVND (reference sequence). CDR3 sequence: CASKDRAFSGNTIYF. CDR3 in DNA: TGTGCCAGTAAGGACAGGGCCTTCTCTGGAAACACCATATATTTT.

The chain couples TRBV9 to TRBJ2-5, with D possibly being TRBD1 (6 bases). Trimming removed 4 bases from V and 2 bases from J, with 15 bases in between. This CDR3 region has 15 residues. Germline V gene data show CDR1 as SGDLS and CDR2 as YYNGEE. The CDR3: CASSISWTAQETQYF. In nucleotides, the CDR3 is TGTGCCAGCAGCATAAGTTGGACAGCTCAAGAGACCCAGTACTTC.

This chain uses TRBV28 with TRBJ2-7; the D gene is possibly TRBD2 (5 bases). CDR3 length: 14 residues. Trimming stripped 7 bases from V and 0 bases from J, with 13 bases between. CDR1 and CDR2 from the germline V gene are MDHEN and SYDVKM. The CDR3 DNA sequence: TGTGCCAGCACCTCCCGGACTCTCTCCTACGAGCAGTACTTC. This encodes CASTSRTLSYEQYF.

The sample holds a few counts of this clone. The J gene is TRBJ1-1, the V gene TRBV27; D unresolved. The germline gives CDR1 MNHEY, CDR2 SMNVEV (reference sequence). V lost 5 bases and J lost 4, with 14 bases in between. CDR3 size: 14 residues. The CDR3 DNA reads as TGTGCCAGCAGTCTCCTTGGGGAGACCACTGAAGCTTTCTTT. This encodes CASSLLGETTEAFF.

In its sample, this clone ranks as medium-sized (0.01 to 0.1%). The CDR3 nucleotides are TGTGCCAGCAGCTATGGGCCGGGACAGGCTCACGAGCAGTACTTC. It codes for CASSYGPGQAHEQYF. The V gene is TRBV11-3, the J gene TRBJ2-7; TRBD1 agrees at 8 bases. The germline V gene encodes CDR1 SGHNT and CDR2 YENEEA. Unmatched junction bases numbered 10, after V lost 4 bases and J lost 5 bases. CDR3 length equals 15 residues.

The CDR3 spells CASRGVGGHYGYTF. CDR3 nucleotide sequence: TGTGCCAGCAGGGGGGTAGGGGGCCACTATGGCTACACCTTC. The chain employs TRBV2 and TRBJ1-2, with 7 nucleotides matching TRBD1. J gave up 3 bases and V 6 bases, and 7 bases lay outside the gene matches. CDR1 and CDR2 from the germline V gene are SNHLY and FYNNEI. The CDR3 sequence is 14 residues long.

The genes are TRBV2 and TRBJ2-7; 11 bases line up with TRBD1. The CDR3 is 15 residues long. V dropped 3 bases and J dropped 3; count of bases not matched to a gene: 4. CDR1 and CDR2 from the germline V gene are SNHLY and FYNNEI. Here the CDR3 DNA reads TGTGCCAGCAGTGAGCGGGACAGGGGGAACTACGAGCAGTACTTC. This gives the protein CASSERDRGNYEQYF.

This chain links TRBV30 with TRBJ1-6; D call uncertain. The CDR3 is 12 residues long. Trimming removed 0 bases at V and 8 bases at J, with 5 bases between. Looked up from germline, CDR1 is GTSNPN and CDR2 is SVGIG (reference sequence). CDR3 in DNA: TGTGCCTGGAGTGTAACCCATTCACCCCTCCACTTT. Amino acid sequence: CAWSVTHSPLHF.

The genes are TRBV29-1 and TRBJ1-4, with no clear D. Per the germline V gene, CDR1 is SQVTM and CDR2 is ANQGSEA. V gave up 4 bases and J gave up 4 bases, with 7 bases separating them. This CDR3 has 12 residues. In nucleotides, the CDR3 is TGCAGCGTTGGGAGAAGTAATGAAAAACTGTTTTTT. Translating it yields CSVGRSNEKLFF.

This sequence joins TRBV7-2 and TRBJ1-5; a weak D match, TRBD1 (5 bases). CDR1 and CDR2 (germline): SGHTA, FQGNSA. The germline V and J ends were trimmed by 2 bases and 4 bases, with 12 bases remaining between them. This CDR3 has 15 amino acids. The CDR3 DNA reads as TGTGCCAGCAGCTTAACCGGACGGGGGAATCAGCCCCAGCATTTT. It encodes CASSLTGRGNQPQHF.

This clone has just one count. The chain is built from TRBV6-1 and TRBJ1-5; a weak D match, TRBD1 (5 bases). Germline-derived CDR1 and CDR2 are MNHNS and SASEGT. There are 12 residues in the CDR3. Trimming shortened V by 7 bases and J by 6 bases, and 10 bases separated the two germline ends. The DNA for the CDR3 is TGTGCCAGCAACACAGGAGGTCAGCCCCAGCATTTT. Translated: CASNTGGQPQHF.

The genes are TRBV6-1 and TRBJ2-5; 12 bases are shared with TRBD2. The J segment lost 1 base and the V segment lost 3 bases, leaving 3 bases of the junction unmatched. Germline assignment: CDR1 MNHNS and CDR2 SASEGT. The CDR3 spans 16 residues. CDR3 residues: CASSDTSGGIQETQYF. The CDR3 DNA is TGTGCCAGCAGTGATACTAGCGGGGGGATCCAAGAGACCCAGTACTTC.

V and J are TRBV7-3 and TRBJ2-5; possible D gene TRBD1, 6 bases. Trimming left V 0 bases short and J 5 bases short, with 13 bases between. From germline, CDR1 is SGHTA and CDR2 FQGTGA. The CDR3 is made up of 15 amino acids. The CDR3 loop reads CASSLTGAARETQYF. The CDR3 DNA is TGTGCCAGCAGCTTAACGGGGGCAGCGAGGGAGACCCAGTACTTC.

The V gene is TRBV19, the J gene TRBJ2-1; TRBD2 matches at 10 bases. Looked up from germline, CDR1 is LNHDA and CDR2 is SQIVND (reference sequence). J gave up 7 bases and V 5 bases, and 11 bases lay outside the gene matches. The CDR3 covers 16 residues. CDR3 region: CASSQAGGPRRNEQFF. The DNA of the CDR3 is TGTGCCAGTAGTCAAGCGGGAGGGCCTCGTAGGAATGAGCAGTTCTTC.

The chain uses TRBV7-2 and TRBJ2-7, with D hard to call. The CDR3 consists of 14 residues. Looked up from germline, CDR1 is SGHTA and CDR2 is FQGNSA. Trimming removed 2 bases at V and 6 bases at J, with 14 bases between. This CDR3 is CASSLIWQNGEQYF. CDR3 nucleotide sequence: TGTGCCAGCAGCTTAATATGGCAGAACGGCGAGCAGTACTTC.

The chain employs TRBV5-1 and TRBJ2-7; 10 bases align to TRBD1. Per the germline V gene, CDR1 is SGHRS and CDR2 is YFSETQ. The CDR3 covers 16 residues. V trimming: 2 bases; J trimming: 2 bases; junction bases outside the gene matches: 7. The CDR3 loop reads CASSLRTGTGAYEQYF. For the CDR3, the DNA is TGCGCCAGCAGCTTAAGAACCGGGACAGGGGCCTACGAGCAGTACTTC.

The gene calls are TRBV18 and TRBJ2-7, with D hard to call. Trimming removed 3 bases at V and 2 bases at J, with 8 bases between. CDR1 and CDR2 (germline): KGHSH, LQKENI. The CDR3 is 13 residues long. CDR3 nucleotides: TGTGCCAGCTCACCCCTGGACCCCTACGAGCAGTACTTC. It codes for CASSPLDPYEQYF.